This T cell receptor (beta chain) was obtained from a study of cytomegalovirus exposure and HLA in healthy donors. As for the study in general: The same platform was used for the 100 to 150 validation repertoires and the roughly 600 first-cohort repertoires, a later analysis reported. The study, taken as a whole, reports: Specific recognition of CMV antigens was confirmed in vitro for a few chains (all CMV-associated).

As for this clone: The antigen is unknown.

This CDR3 comprises 15 residues. V shed 5 bases, J shed 8 bases, and the junction held 12 bases outside the gene matches. Germline CDR1 MDHEN, CDR2 SYDVKM. Measured with immunoSEQ multiplex PCR; TCRdb has only the in-frame clones, and not every one. Among 150,000 to 200,000 clones, around 85% were seen once, and the ten largest hold 4.5% to 7%. The clonotype comes from a woman aged 25 to 39 in good health and CMV-seronegative. The chain couples TRBV28 to TRBJ2-1; TRBD2 aligns across 7 bases. Sequences were obtained from PBMCs. The CDR3 coding sequence is TGTGCCAGCAGTCCCCCCACGCGGGGGTGGGATGAGCAGTTCTTC. As protein: CASSPPTRGWDEQFF.